The 16 T cell receptor beta chains below were found in one sample sequenced in a study of blood T cell repertoires in COVID-19. Assay: immunoSEQ multiplex PCR; the TCRdb copy retains only in-frame clones and omits some. In the table there are about 210,000 clones, around 84% of which are singletons. The sequencing sample was made of peripheral blood. Receptors were obtained from a human donor in a cohort sampled during active COVID-19.

The J gene is TRBJ1-1, the V gene TRBV5-1, with 7 bases matching TRBD1. V shed 0 bases, J shed 1 base, and the junction held 6 bases outside the gene matches. The CDR3 loop spans 16 amino acids. Germline loops: CDR1 SGHRS, CDR2 YFSETQ. The CDR3 DNA reads as TGCGCCAGCAGCTTGGCCCCAAGGGACAGGAACACTGAAGCTTTCTTT. Its protein product is CASSLAPRDRNTEAFF.

This chain joins TRBV28 and TRBJ1-2; the match to TRBD1 covers 11 bases. Germline V lookup: CDR1 MDHEN, CDR2 SYDVKM. The CDR3 has 16 residues. V shed 3 bases and J 6 bases; nucleotides not matched to a gene: 9. The CDR3 reads CASSFSSWTGGNGYTF. Here the CDR3 DNA reads TGTGCCAGCAGTTTTTCGTCATGGACAGGGGGCAATGGCTACACCTTC.

The table lists this clone with many counts. Other DNA sequences in this specimen translate into the identical CDR3. The rearrangement joins TRBV5-1 to TRBJ2-5, with TRBD1 matching 7 bases. CDR3 length: 13 amino acids. Germline loops: CDR1 SGHRS, CDR2 YFSETQ. J lost 5 bases, V lost 1 base, and 2 bases had no gene match. This chain's CDR3 is CASSLTGVETQYF. The CDR3 DNA follows: TGCGCCAGCAGCTTGACAGGGGTCGAGACCCAGTACTTC.

The V and J genes are TRBV28 and TRBJ1-5, with D unresolved. This CDR3 is built from 15 residues. Deletions cut 2 bases from V and 9 bases from J, with 17 bases between. The germline gives CDR1 MDHEN, CDR2 SYDVKM. The CDR3, as DNA: TGTGCCAGCAGTTTAAACAGCATCCTCGGGAGGCCCCAGCATTTT. This codes for CASSLNSILGRPQHF.

This chain uses TRBV4-1 with TRBJ1-2, with TRBD1 identical over 7 bases. The trim removed 3 bases at V and 4 bases at J, leaving 5 bases unmatched. The CDR3 extends over 14 amino acids. Germline V gene sequence: CDR1 MGHRA, CDR2 YSYEKL. CDR3 bases: TGCGCCAGCAGCCATATAGGGGGCATCTATGGCTACACCTTC. It yields the protein CASSHIGGIYGYTF.

The chain has TRBV7-9 and TRBJ2-1; D is perhaps TRBD2 (5 bases). Per the germline V gene, CDR1 is SEHNR and CDR2 is FQNEAQ (reference sequence). Trimming pared 3 bases from V and 0 bases from J, leaving 9 bases between. CDR3 length: 15 amino acids. The CDR3 protein is CASSFSASSYNEQFF. The CDR3 DNA reads as TGTGCCAGCAGCTTTAGCGCCAGCTCCTACAATGAGCAGTTCTTC.

The rearrangement links TRBV7-6 to TRBJ2-7, with a tentative D call TRBD1 (6 bases). CDR3 length: 15 amino acids. The germline CDR1 and CDR2 sequences are SGHVS and FNYEAQ. V lost 1 base and J lost 2, with 12 bases in between. The CDR3 here is CASSLEPQGTYEQYF. In DNA, the CDR3 is TGTGCCAGCAGCTTAGAACCACAGGGTACCTACGAGCAGTACTTC.

The genes are TRBV6-1 and TRBJ2-7; D is unclear. V was pared by 0 bases and J by 0 bases, with 6 bases between. CDR3 length: 14 amino acids. Germline V gene sequence: CDR1 MNHNS, CDR2 SASEGT. The CDR3 coding sequence is TGTGCCAGCAGTGAAGCGGCTAGCTCCTACGAGCAGTACTTC. This encodes CASSEAASSYEQYF.

The V call is TRBV2, the J call TRBJ2-4; the D gene is possibly TRBD1 (5 bases). Germline-derived CDR1 and CDR2 are SNHLY and FYNNEI. The V gene lost 5 bases and the J gene lost 0 bases, with 11 bases spanning the gap. The CDR3 consists of 15 residues. The CDR3 coding sequence is TGTGCCAGCAGTTCACAGGTGGTAGCCAAAAACATTCAGTACTTC. Encoded protein: CASSSQVVAKNIQYF.

This clone has more than one count but fewer than ten. CDR3 in amino acids: CASARGFPDTQYF. The CDR3 region has the DNA TGTGCTAGTGCGCGAGGGTTTCCAGATACGCAGTATTTT. The chain joins TRBV12-5 to TRBJ2-3, with a weak D call TRBD2 (5 bases). Germline V gene data show CDR1 as LGHNT and CDR2 as FRNRAP. Trimming stripped 7 bases from V and 4 bases from J, with 12 bases between. This CDR3 spans 13 amino acids.

The CDR3 DNA follows: TGTGCCAGCAGCTTAGCGTCGGACAGGTCCTACGAGCAGTACTTC. Its protein is CASSLASDRSYEQYF. This chain connects TRBV7-2 to TRBJ2-7; 7 nucleotides align to TRBD1. Germline CDR1 and CDR2: SGHTA and FQGNSA. The CDR3 is 15 residues long. V dropped 0 bases and J dropped 1; count of bases not matched to a gene: 3.

J is TRBJ1-1 and V is TRBV7-9; maybe TRBD1 (5 bases). V gave up 5 bases and J gave up 4 bases, with 17 bases separating them. The CDR3 is 15 residues long. The germline gives CDR1 SEHNR, CDR2 FQNEAQ (reference sequence). The CDR3 DNA follows: TGTGCCAGCAGCCTACCTTGGGCCAGGGCCACTGAAGCTTTCTTT. This translates into CASSLPWARATEAFF.

The genes are TRBV11-1 and TRBJ1-2, with 8 bases identical to TRBD1. Germline lookup yields CDR1 SGHAT and CDR2 FQDESV (reference sequence). V was pared by 0 bases and J by 4 bases, with 4 bases of the junction left unmatched. The CDR3 has 15 amino acids. CDR3: CASSLAGQGAYGYTF. DNA of the CDR3: TGTGCCAGCAGCTTAGCAGGGCAGGGGGCCTATGGCTACACCTTC.

CDR3 DNA sequence: TGTGCCAGTAGTTTTCTAGCGGGCGACTTCTACGAGCAGTACTTC. This sequence encodes CASSFLAGDFYEQYF. The chain couples TRBV19 to TRBJ2-7; TRBD2 agrees at 8 bases. CDR1 LNHDA and CDR2 SQIVND come from the germline V gene (reference sequence). The V gene end was trimmed by 5 bases and the J gene end by 3 bases; junction bases not matched to a gene: 9. This CDR3 comprises 15 residues.

The chain carries TRBV11-3 and TRBJ1-6; unclear D gene. Germline values: CDR1 SGHNT, CDR2 YENEEA. V was shortened by 1 base and J by 12 bases, with 13 bases between the two germline ends. The CDR3 runs to 14 residues. CDR3 nucleotide sequence: TGTGCCAGCAGCTTAGGTGGGGAGCAAGGACCCCTCCACTTT. Amino acids: CASSLGGEQGPLHF.

This clone is a singleton in its sample. This sequence joins TRBV19 and TRBJ1-2, with 7 bases that match TRBD1. Trimming took 4 bases from V and 1 from J; bases not matched to a gene: 6. The CDR3 extends over 15 amino acids. Germline loops: CDR1 LNHDA, CDR2 SQIVND (reference sequence). The DNA for the CDR3 is TGTGCCAGTAGTACCCGGACAGGCCTTAACTATGGCTACACCTTC. Protein product: CASSTRTGLNYGYTF. Based on the CDR3 plus reference TRBV19 and TRBJ1-2, the full variable domain is DGGITQSPKYLFRKEGQNVTLSCEQNLNHDAMYWYRQDPGQGLRLIYYSQIVNDFQKGDIAEGYSVSREKKESFPLTVTSAQKNPTAFYLCASSTRTGLNYGYTFGSGTRLTVV.